The 5 T cell receptor beta chains in this list originate from one sample, sequenced in a study of blood T cell repertoires in COVID-19. The protocol was immunoSEQ multiplex PCR, while the TCRdb copy is restricted to in-frame clones and leaves out a portion. In the table there are about 500,000 clones, nearly 90% of which are singletons. The material sequenced was peripheral blood. These TCRs come from a man between 18 and 29 years old with COVID-19, enrolled during active disease.

This clone was recorded a few times. The rearrangement uses TRBV20-1 and TRBJ1-1; D is uncertain. CDR1 and CDR2 from the germline V gene are DFQATT and SNEGSKA (reference sequence). The length of the CDR3 is 11 residues. V was trimmed by 2 bases and J by 7 bases, leaving 8 bases between them. The CDR3 loop is CSARRDNEAFF. The CDR3 coding sequence is TGCAGTGCTAGAAGAGATAATGAAGCTTTCTTT.

In the case of this clone: The sample holds other DNA sequences that translate to the same CDR3. The rearrangement uses TRBV6-1 and TRBJ2-5; 9 bases are a match to TRBD2. The CDR3 totals 14 residues. Germline CDR1 is MNHNS and CDR2 is SASEGT. The V gene end was trimmed by 3 bases and the J gene end by 4 bases; junction bases not matched to a gene: 3. CDR3 sequence: CASSERGGRETQYF. The CDR3, as DNA: TGTGCCAGCAGTGAGCGGGGGGGCCGAGAGACCCAGTACTTC.

The chain has TRBV4-2 and TRBJ2-3; 7 nucleotides line up with TRBD2. Germline V gene lookup returns CDR1 LGHNA and CDR2 YNFKEQ. V was clipped by 2 bases and J by 3 bases; unmatched bases: 11. The CDR3 covers 17 residues. The CDR3 nucleotides are TGTGCCAGCAGCCAACTTCAAACTAGCGTCCCGACAGATACGCAGTATTTT. Translating it yields CASSQLQTSVPTDTQYF.

V is TRBV5-1 and J is TRBJ2-6; TRBD1 is a possible D gene (6 bases). This CDR3 has 15 residues. Germline V gene sequence: CDR1 SGHRS, CDR2 YFSETQ. The germline V and J ends were trimmed by 2 bases and 0 bases, with 6 bases remaining between them. CDR3 sequence: CASSLQGSGANVLTF. The CDR3 region has the DNA TGCGCCAGCAGCTTACAGGGCTCTGGGGCCAACGTCCTGACTTTC.

The rearrangement joins TRBV11-2 to TRBJ2-2; 10 bases agree with TRBD2. V was clipped by 3 bases and J by 3 bases; unmatched bases: 1. The CDR3 loop spans 15 amino acids. CDR1 is SGHAT and CDR2 is FQNNGV in the germline V gene. The CDR3 sequence: CASSFLAGDTGELFF. For the CDR3, the DNA is TGTGCCAGCAGCTTTCTAGCGGGGGACACCGGGGAGCTGTTTTTT.